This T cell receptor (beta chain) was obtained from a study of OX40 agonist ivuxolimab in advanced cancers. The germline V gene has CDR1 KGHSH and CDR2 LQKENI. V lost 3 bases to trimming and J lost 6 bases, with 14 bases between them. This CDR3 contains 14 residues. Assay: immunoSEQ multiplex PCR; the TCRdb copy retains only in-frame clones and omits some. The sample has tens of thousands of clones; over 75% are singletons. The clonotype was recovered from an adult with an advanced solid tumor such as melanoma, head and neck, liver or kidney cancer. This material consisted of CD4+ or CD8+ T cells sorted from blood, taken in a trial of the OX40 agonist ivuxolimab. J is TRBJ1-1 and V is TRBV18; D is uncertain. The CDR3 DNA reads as TGTGCCAGCTCACCTACAGAGGTTTGGGCTGAAGCTTTCTTT. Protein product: CASSPTEVWAEAFF. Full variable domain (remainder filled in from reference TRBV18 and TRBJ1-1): NAGVMQNPRHLVRRRGQEARLRCSPMKGHSHVYWYRQLPEEGLKFMVYLQKENIIDESGMPKERFSAEFPKEGPSILRIQQVVRGDSAAYFCASSPTEVWAEAFFGQGTRLTVV.